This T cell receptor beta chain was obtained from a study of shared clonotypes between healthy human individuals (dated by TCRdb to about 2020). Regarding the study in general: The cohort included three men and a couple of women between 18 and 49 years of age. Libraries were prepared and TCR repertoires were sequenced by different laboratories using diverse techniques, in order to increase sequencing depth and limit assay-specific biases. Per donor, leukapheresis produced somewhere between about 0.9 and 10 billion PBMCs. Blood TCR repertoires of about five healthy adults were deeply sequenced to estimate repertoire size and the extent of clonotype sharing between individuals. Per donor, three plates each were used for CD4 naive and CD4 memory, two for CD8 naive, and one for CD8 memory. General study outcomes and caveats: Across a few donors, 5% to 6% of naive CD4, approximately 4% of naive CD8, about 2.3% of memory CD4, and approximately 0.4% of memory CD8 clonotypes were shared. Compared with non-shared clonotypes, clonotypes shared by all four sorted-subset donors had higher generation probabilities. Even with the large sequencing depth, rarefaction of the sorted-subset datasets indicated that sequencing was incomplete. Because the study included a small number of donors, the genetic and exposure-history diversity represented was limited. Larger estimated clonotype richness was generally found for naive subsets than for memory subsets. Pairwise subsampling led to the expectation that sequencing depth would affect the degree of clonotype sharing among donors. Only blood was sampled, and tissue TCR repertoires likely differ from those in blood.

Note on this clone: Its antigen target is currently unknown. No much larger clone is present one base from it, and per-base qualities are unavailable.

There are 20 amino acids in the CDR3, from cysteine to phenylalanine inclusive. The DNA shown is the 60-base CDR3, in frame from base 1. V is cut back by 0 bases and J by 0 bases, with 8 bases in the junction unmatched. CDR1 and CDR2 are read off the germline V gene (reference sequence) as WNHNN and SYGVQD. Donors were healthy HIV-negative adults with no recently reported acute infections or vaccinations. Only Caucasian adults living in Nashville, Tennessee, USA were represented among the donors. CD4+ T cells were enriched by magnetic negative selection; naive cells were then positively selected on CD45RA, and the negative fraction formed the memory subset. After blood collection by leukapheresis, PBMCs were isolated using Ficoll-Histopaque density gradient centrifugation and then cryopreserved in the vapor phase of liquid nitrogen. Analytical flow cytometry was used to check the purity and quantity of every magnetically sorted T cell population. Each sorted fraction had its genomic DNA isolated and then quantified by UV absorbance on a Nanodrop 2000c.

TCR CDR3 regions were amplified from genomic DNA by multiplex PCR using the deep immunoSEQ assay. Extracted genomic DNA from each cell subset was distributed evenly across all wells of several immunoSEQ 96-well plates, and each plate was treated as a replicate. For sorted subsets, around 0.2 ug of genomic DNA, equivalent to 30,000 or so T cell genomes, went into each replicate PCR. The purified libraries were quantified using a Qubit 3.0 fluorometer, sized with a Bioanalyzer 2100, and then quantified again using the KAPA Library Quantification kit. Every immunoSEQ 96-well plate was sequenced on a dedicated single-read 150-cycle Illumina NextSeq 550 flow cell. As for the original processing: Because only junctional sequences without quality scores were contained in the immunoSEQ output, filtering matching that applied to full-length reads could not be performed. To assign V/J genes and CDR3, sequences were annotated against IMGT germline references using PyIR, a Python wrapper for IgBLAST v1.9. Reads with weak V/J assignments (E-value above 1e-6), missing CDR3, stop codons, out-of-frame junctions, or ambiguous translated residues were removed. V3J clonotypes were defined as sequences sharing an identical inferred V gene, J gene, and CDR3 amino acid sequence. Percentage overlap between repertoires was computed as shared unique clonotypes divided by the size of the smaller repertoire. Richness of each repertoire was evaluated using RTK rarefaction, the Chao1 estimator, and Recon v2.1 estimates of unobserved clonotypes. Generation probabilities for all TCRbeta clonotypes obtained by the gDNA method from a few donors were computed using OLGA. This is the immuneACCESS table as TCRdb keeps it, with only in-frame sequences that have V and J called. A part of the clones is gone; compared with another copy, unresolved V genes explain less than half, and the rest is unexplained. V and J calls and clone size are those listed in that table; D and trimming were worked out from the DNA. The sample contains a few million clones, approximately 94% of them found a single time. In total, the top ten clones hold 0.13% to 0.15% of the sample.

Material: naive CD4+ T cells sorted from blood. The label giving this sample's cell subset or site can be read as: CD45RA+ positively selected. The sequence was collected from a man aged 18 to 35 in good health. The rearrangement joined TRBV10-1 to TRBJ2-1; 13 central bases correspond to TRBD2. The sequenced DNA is TGCGCCAGCAGTGAGTCGACGGGACTAGCGGGACCGAGCTCCTACAATGAGCAGTTCTTC. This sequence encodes CASSESTGLAGPSSYNEQFF.